This entry features one T cell receptor (beta chain) sequence. This CDR3 is 17 amino acids long. Germline CDR1 MNHEY, CDR2 SMNVEV (reference sequence). The J segment lost 3 bases and the V segment lost 2 bases, leaving 3 bases of the junction unmatched. Clinical history reported by participants formed the basis on which cohorts were assigned. These data originate in a study of blood T cell repertoires in COVID-19. Authors' data handling: Using reference gene primer amplification, nucleated cell counts were estimated. Assay used: immunoSEQ multiplex PCR; TCRdb lists only in-frame clones, some missing. From that table come the V and J calls and clone size; the DNA was used to work out D and trimming. The sample has roughly 200,000 clones; around 87% are singletons.

The sequence was obtained from a woman aged 40 to 50 in a cohort exposed to, infected with or recovered from COVID-19 (not recorded which). The chain joins TRBV27 to TRBJ2-2; 13 nucleotides line up with TRBD2. Sequencing was performed on PBMCs or T cells enriched from blood (not recorded which). The chain's CDR3 is CASSLIGLAGDTGELFF. As DNA, the CDR3 is TGTGCCAGCAGTTTAATAGGACTAGCGGGGGACACCGGGGAGCTGTTTTTT.